Listed below are T cell receptor beta chains from one sample, sequenced in a study of OX40 agonist ivuxolimab in advanced cancers. Repertoires were generated with immunoSEQ multiplex PCR, while TCRdb's copy carries only in-frame clones and drops some. Here the sample spans about 92,000 clones, approximately 80% being singletons. The sample here was CD4+ or CD8+ T cells sorted from blood, taken in a trial of the OX40 agonist ivuxolimab. Receptors originate from an adult with an advanced solid tumor such as melanoma, head and neck, liver or kidney cancer. Each CDR3 is given with its conserved first and last residue. The D gene is left open where the match is weak. Clone size, where shown, is once, few, many, or a class for clones that have expanded.

cdr3_length j_call v_call d_call clone_size cdr3_aa cdr3_nt
14 TRBJ1-6 TRBV6-1 NA few CASSREQLPSPLHF TGTGCCAGCAGTAGGGAACAGCTGCCTTCACCCCTCCACTTT
13 TRBJ2-1 TRBV5-1 NA NA CASSLISHNEQFF TGCGCCAGCAGCTTAATATCCCACAATGAGCAGTTCTTC
15 TRBJ2-2 TRBV15 NA NA CATSRAAGRAGELFF TGTGCCACCAGCAGAGCGGCGGGAAGGGCCGGGGAGCTGTTTTTT
17 TRBJ2-2 TRBV5-1 TRBD2 NA CASSPFGLAGNTGELFF TGCGCCAGCAGCCCATTCGGACTAGCGGGCAACACCGGGGAGCTGTTTTTT
16 TRBJ1-1 TRBV5-1 NA NA CASSLGGPTYNTEAFF TGCGCCAGCAGCCTCGGCGGGCCGACTTACAACACTGAAGCTTTCTTT
16 TRBJ2-2 TRBV7-9 TRBD2 NA CASSLAGGPSGGELFF TGTGCCAGCTCGCTAGCGGGAGGGCCAAGTGGCGGGGAGCTGTTTTTT
17 TRBJ2-3 TRBV12-5 TRBD2 NA CASGQGLAGGLADTQYF TGTGCTAGTGGACAGGGACTAGCGGGAGGGCTGGCAGATACGCAGTATTTT
20 TRBJ2-6 TRBV9 NA NA CASSGILPGEGRSGANVLTF TGTGCCAGCAGCGGCATCCTACCGGGCGAGGGGCGCTCTGGGGCCAACGTCCTGACTTTC
17 TRBJ2-1 TRBV7-8 TRBD2 NA CASSQDGTSGFQDEQFF TGTGCCAGCAGCCAGGACGGTACTAGCGGGTTTCAGGATGAGCAGTTCTTC
17 TRBJ2-1 TRBV19 TRBD2 NA CASSIMSSGGLNNEQFF TGTGCCAGTAGTATAATGTCTAGCGGGGGTCTGAACAATGAGCAGTTCTTC
16 TRBJ2-3 TRBV7-2 NA NA CASSSVAGLGTDTQYF TGTGCCAGCAGCTCTGTAGCTGGACTCGGGACAGATACGCAGTATTTT
15 TRBJ2-1 TRBV9 TRBD2 NA CASSWGLAESNEQFF TGTGCCAGCAGCTGGGGACTAGCGGAAAGCAATGAGCAGTTCTTC
14 TRBJ1-1 TRBV2 NA once CASLGKRTGTEAFF TGTGCCAGCCTAGGTAAAAGGACGGGCACTGAAGCTTTCTTT
14 TRBJ1-5 TRBV30 TRBD1 NA CAWTQGAREQPQHF TGTGCCTGGACACAGGGGGCGAGAGAACAGCCCCAGCATTTT
17 TRBJ2-1 TRBV29-1 TRBD1 NA CSVEEGFWGTGDNEQFF TGCAGCGTTGAAGAGGGCTTCTGGGGGACAGGGGACAATGAGCAGTTCTTC
15 TRBJ2-2 TRBV30 NA once CAWSGLTGPAGELFF TGTGCCTGGAGTGGGCTCACGGGACCGGCCGGGGAGCTGTTTTTT
16 TRBJ2-7 TRBV11-3 TRBD2 NA CASSLWLAGPRGEQYF TGTGCCAGCAGCTTGTGGCTAGCGGGGCCTCGTGGGGAGCAGTACTTC
16 TRBJ1-5 TRBV15 TRBD1 few CATSRIGTGADQPQHF TGTGCCACCAGCAGGATAGGGACAGGGGCCGATCAGCCCCAGCATTTT
14 TRBJ2-5 TRBV11-2 NA NA CASSARGSQETQYF TGTGCCAGCAGCGCCCGAGGGAGTCAAGAGACCCAGTACTTC
14 TRBJ1-2 TRBV12-5 NA NA CASGLPTRWHGYTF TGTGCTAGTGGTTTGCCCACACGCTGGCATGGCTACACCTTC
15 TRBJ2-7 TRBV7-8 NA few CASSARWEGIYEQYF TGTGCCAGCAGCGCGCGGTGGGAAGGAATCTACGAGCAGTACTTC
14 TRBJ2-7 TRBV9 NA NA CASSEATRGGEQYF TGTGCCAGCAGCGAAGCAACCAGGGGGGGCGAGCAGTACTTC
17 TRBJ2-5 TRBV7-2 TRBD2 NA CASSYIGLAQIQETQYF TGTGCCAGCAGCTACATTGGACTAGCCCAGATCCAAGAGACCCAGTACTTC
16 TRBJ2-1 TRBV19 NA NA CASSIEQGTSYNEQFF TGTGCCAGTAGTATAGAACAGGGAACATCCTACAATGAGCAGTTCTTC
13 TRBJ1-2 TRBV7-2 NA NA CASSLAQGRGYTF TGTGCCAGCAGCTTAGCGCAGGGGCGAGGCTACACCTTC
12 TRBJ1-4 TRBV4-2 NA few CASSQMGEKLFF TGTGCCAGCAGCCAAATGGGGGAAAAACTGTTTTTT
16 TRBJ2-1 TRBV4-1 NA once CASSPETILTYNEQFF TGCGCCAGCAGCCCGGAGACTATCCTTACCTACAATGAGCAGTTCTTC
13 TRBJ1-5 TRBV29-1 TRBD1 NA CSVRTGSNQPQHF TGCAGCGTCCGGACAGGAAGCAATCAGCCCCAGCATTTT